This T cell receptor beta chain stems from a study of memory CD4+ T cells and cytomegalovirus serostatus (dated by TCRdb to the late 2010s). Study-wide context: The cohort included roughly 35 healthy adults from Belgium, of whom 9 were CMV seropositive and some 24 were CMV seronegative. CD4+ memory TCRbeta repertoires of a Belgian cohort with known cytomegalovirus serostatus were sequenced in order to replicate a published TCR-based CMV serostatus classifier.

The CDR3, cysteine through phenylalanine, is 16 amino acids long. This entry keeps only the CDR3 DNA: 48 bases, framed from base 1. The germline V gene supplies CDR1 MDHEN and CDR2 SYDVKM. V gives up 7 bases and J gives up 1 base, and the segment between their germline ends measures 16 bases. Genomic DNA was extracted from sorted cells with the Quick-DNA Microprep Kit. Amplification of TCRbeta DNA was done with the immunoSEQ hsTCRbeta kit, following the protocol from the manufacturer. An Illumina MiSeq instrument was used to sequence the TCRbeta libraries. Under the source paper's analysis protocol: Once out-of-frame sequences had been removed, fewer than 2.5 million distinct TCRbeta sequences were left, which works out to an average of approximately 72,000 per individual. Two values were used to score each individual: the count of some 150 previously reported CMV-associated TCRbeta sequences and the total count of productive distinct TCRbeta sequences. A beta-binomial model was reimplemented in Python, and scikit-learn random forests with default parameters were trained on data from the US cohort. Classifier performance on the Belgian cohort was summarized as median AUC with percentile confidence intervals calculated over 10,000 bootstrap iterations. In its TCRdb copy, this immuneACCESS table keeps in-frame sequences only and misses some clones. Where compared with another copy, unresolved V genes explain less than half of these, and the others have no known cause. The V and J calls and clone size come from that table; D and trimming were worked out from the DNA. The sample contains about 31,000 clones, around 76% of them found a single time. The ten largest clones add up to less than 0.65% of the sample.

About this clone: The target of this receptor is not known. Nothing much larger sits one base from this clone, and base qualities are not available.

A FACSAria II was used to sort memory CD4+ T cells, defined as single viable CD3+CD4+CD8-CD45RO+ cells. To determine CMV serostatus, a Roche Elecsys assay was used that detects serum IgG against CMV pp150, pp28, p38 and p52. After the samples were thawed, total CD4+ T cells were enriched through positive selection using CD4 magnetic microbeads. The samples came from a different study that was designed specifically to examine the CD4+ T cell memory repertoire. Peripheral blood mononuclear cells were isolated and cryopreserved following standard operating procedures; serum was stored at -80 °C. Staining used CD3-PerCP (BW264/56), CD4-APC (RPA-T4), CD45RO-PE (UCHT1) and CD8-Pacific Orange (3B5) antibodies, with Sytox blue excluding non-viable cells. Broad study findings and their caveats: For CMV serostatus prediction, a median bootstrapped AUC of approximately 0.95 was reached with the original framework, and a median bootstrapped AUC of about 0.91 was reached with a US-trained random forest. Of 164 previously reported CMV-associated TCRbeta sequences, around 70 appeared in the CD4+ memory repertoires, each in one to five individuals. The results were interpreted as suggesting that the CMV-associated TCR signature is largely present in the CD4+ memory repertoire. A median bootstrapped AUC of 0.95 with a 95% CI of 0.76-1.00 was achieved on the Belgian cohort by the original-framework classifier. Only CD4+CD45RO+ memory cells were sequenced, unlike the original study, which covered naive and memory CD4+ and CD8+ populations.

The rearranged chain carries TRBV28 and TRBJ2-2, and TRBD1 may be the D gene, going by 7 matching bases. The sequencing input was memory CD4+ T cells from blood. The receptor's source is an adult in good health and CMV-seronegative. Some clones in this sample may be carry-over from other donors' samples. For the CDR3, the sequence is CASNGRGAMNTGELFF. In nucleotide form, the sequence is TGTGCCAGCAACGGCAGGGGGGCTATGAACACCGGGGAGCTGTTTTTT. Here the CDR3 is joined to the reference TRBV28 and TRBJ2-2 genes, and the full variable domain is: DVKVTQSSRYLVKRTGEKVFLECVQDMDHENMFWYRQDPGLGLRLIYFSYDVKMKEKGDIPEGYSVSREKKERFSLILESASTNQTSMYLCASNGRGAMNTGELFFGEGSRLTVL.